The clone carrying this T cell receptor (beta chain) was picked up one time. The data derive from a study of Ad26.COV2.S vaccination and SARS-CoV-2 variants. Study details: Each vaccinee took Ad26.COV2.S intramuscularly, once or twice 56 days apart.

The repertoire was sequenced with immunoSEQ multiplex PCR; TCRdb's copy has only in-frame clones and lacks some. This table holds about 680,000 clones, more than 80% found once. The CDR3 consists of 14 residues. Trimming removed 3 bases from V and 0 bases from J, with 6 bases in between. CDR1 is LNHDA and CDR2 is SQIVND in the germline V gene (reference sequence). The treatment denotes: roughly 20 received Ad26.COV2.S at low or high dose, single or two shots; roughly five received placebo; per-sample allocation not given. After the first vaccine or placebo injection, samples were drawn on day 63. The material sequenced was peripheral blood, taken in a trial of Ad26.COV2.S vaccine versus placebo. The source is a person between 18 and 59 years old who received the Ad26.COV2.S COVID-19 vaccine or a placebo. The rearrangement links TRBV19 to TRBJ1-3; no firm D call. The CDR3 nucleotides read TGTGCCAGTAGTATTGTGAGCTCTGGAAACACCATATATTTT. Its translation: CASSIVSSGNTIYF.